The TCR beta chain under discussion was sequenced for a study of blood T cell repertoires in COVID-19. J gave up 5 bases and V 3 bases, and 1 base lay outside the gene matches. In germline, CDR1 is DFQATT, CDR2 SNEGSKA (reference sequence). This CDR3 comprises 14 residues. Sequencing used immunoSEQ multiplex PCR; TCRdb keeps in-frame clones, though not all of them. The data show 90,000 to 100,000 clones, roughly nine tenths seen once. This clone was observed a few times. The source material was peripheral blood. The sequence was obtained from a man aged 45-60 years with COVID-19, enrolled during active disease. This rearrangement joins TRBV20-1 to TRBJ2-2; 12 bases line up with TRBD2. The CDR3 DNA follows: TGCAGTGCTAGTCTAGCGGGGGGGACCGGGGAGCTGTTTTTT. Translating gives CSASLAGGTGELFF.